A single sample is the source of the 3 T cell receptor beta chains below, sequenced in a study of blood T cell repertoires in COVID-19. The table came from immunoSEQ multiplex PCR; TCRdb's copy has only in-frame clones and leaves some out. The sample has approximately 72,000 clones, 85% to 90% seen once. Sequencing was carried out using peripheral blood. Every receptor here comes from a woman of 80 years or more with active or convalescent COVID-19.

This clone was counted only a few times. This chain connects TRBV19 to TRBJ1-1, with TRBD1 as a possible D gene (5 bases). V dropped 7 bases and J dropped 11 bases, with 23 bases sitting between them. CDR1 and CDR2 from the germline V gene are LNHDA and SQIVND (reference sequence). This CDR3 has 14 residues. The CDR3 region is CASTRSDKTVGAFF. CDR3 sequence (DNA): TGTGCCAGTACCAGATCGGACAAGACCGTCGGGGCTTTCTTT.

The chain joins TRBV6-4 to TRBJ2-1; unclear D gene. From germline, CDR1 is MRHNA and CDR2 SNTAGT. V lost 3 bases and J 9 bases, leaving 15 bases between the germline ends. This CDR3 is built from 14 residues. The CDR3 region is CASSEGQSWAEQFF. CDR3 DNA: TGTGCCAGCAGTGAGGGTCAGTCTTGGGCTGAGCAGTTCTTC.

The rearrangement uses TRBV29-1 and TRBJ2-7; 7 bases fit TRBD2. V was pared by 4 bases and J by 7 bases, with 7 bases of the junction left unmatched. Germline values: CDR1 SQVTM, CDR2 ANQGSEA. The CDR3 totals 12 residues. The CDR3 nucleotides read TGCAGCGTTGGCAAACAACTAGCGGAGCAGTACTTC. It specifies CSVGKQLAEQYF.